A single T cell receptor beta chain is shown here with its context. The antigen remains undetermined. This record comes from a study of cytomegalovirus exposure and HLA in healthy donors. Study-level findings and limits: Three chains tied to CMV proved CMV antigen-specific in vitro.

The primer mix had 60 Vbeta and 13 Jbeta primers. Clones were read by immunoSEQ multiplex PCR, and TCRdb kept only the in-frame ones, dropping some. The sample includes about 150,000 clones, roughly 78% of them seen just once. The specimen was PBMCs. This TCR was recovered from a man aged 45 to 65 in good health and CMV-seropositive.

CDR3 nucleotides: TGTGCCAGCAGCTTTGGACTAGCGGGCGACACAGATACGCAGTATTTT. Its translation: CASSFGLAGDTDTQYF. The chain recombines TRBV11-3 with TRBJ2-3; the match to TRBD2 covers 11 bases. This CDR3 has 16 amino acids. V lost 3 bases, J lost 2 bases, and 4 bases stayed unmatched. The germline CDR1 and CDR2 sequences are SGHNT and YENEEA.